A single sample gave rise to the 25 T cell receptor beta chains below, sequenced in a study of shared clonotypes between healthy human individuals. The table came from immunoSEQ multiplex PCR; TCRdb's copy has only in-frame clones and leaves some out. The sample records over a million clones, around 98.5% being singletons. Material: naive CD4+ T cells sorted from blood. Regarding subset: CD45RA+ positively selected. These receptors all stem from a man in his thirties or forties in good health.

The CDR3 reads CASNILAGASEQYF. The CDR3 DNA reads as TGTGCCAGCAACATTTTAGCAGGGGCTAGCGAGCAGTACTTC. The chain links TRBV2 to TRBJ2-7; tentatively, D is TRBD1 (6 bases). Germline values: CDR1 SNHLY, CDR2 FYNNEI. Trimming shortened V by 7 bases and J by 6 bases, and 19 bases separated the two germline ends. CDR3 length: 14 amino acids.

The rearrangement links TRBV7-3 to TRBJ1-1; D unresolved. The V end was cut by 2 bases, the J end by 2 bases, with 6 bases between. Germline-derived CDR1 and CDR2 are SGHTA and FQGTGA. This CDR3 has 13 amino acids. The CDR3 DNA sequence: TGTGCCAGCAGCTTAGAAGCAAACACTGAAGCTTTCTTT. Translation gives CASSLEANTEAFF.

The J gene is TRBJ2-7, the V gene TRBV5-8, with 11 positions matching TRBD2. Germline CDR1 SGHTS, CDR2 YDEGEE. The CDR3 contains 16 residues. V was clipped by 4 bases and J by 4 bases; unmatched bases: 10. The chain's CDR3 is CASSLRLAGTLYEQYF. In DNA form, the CDR3 reads TGTGCCAGCAGCCTCCGACTAGCGGGGACCTTATACGAGCAGTACTTC.

The chain links TRBV4-3 to TRBJ1-1; the D gene is possibly TRBD1 (6 bases). Germline-derived CDR1 and CDR2 are LGHNA and YSLEER. Trimming left V 3 bases short and J 0 bases short, with 14 bases between. CDR3 size: 16 residues. CDR3 region: CASSQTGHYMNTEAFF. DNA for the CDR3: TGCGCCAGCAGCCAGACGGGACATTACATGAACACTGAAGCTTTCTTT.

In this sample, this clone turned up once. The J gene is TRBJ1-5, the V gene TRBV5-5; no definite D call. CDR3 size: 13 residues. Per germline, CDR1 SGHKS and CDR2 YYEKEE (reference sequence). V was shortened by 2 bases and J by 5 bases, with 8 bases between the two germline ends. CDR3 nucleotides: TGTGCCAGCAGCTTAATAGGCGATCAGCCCCAGCATTTT. It yields the protein CASSLIGDQPQHF.

The chain uses TRBV5-1 and TRBJ1-1; TRBD1 agrees at 7 bases. CDR1 is SGHRS and CDR2 is YFSETQ in the germline V gene. The CDR3 spans 20 residues. The V and J ends lost 1 base and 11 bases, in that order; junction bases with no gene match: 29. The CDR3 DNA reads as TGCGCCAGCAGCTTGAGAGGGGGCCGACGTGAACAAGGAGTGTACTCTCGTGCTTTCTTT. This encodes CASSLRGGRREQGVYSRAFF.

Of note for this clone: The junction does not match germline at one end; this may be a read error. The chain combines TRBV2 with TRBJ1-1, with D possibly being TRBD1 (6 bases). The CDR3 runs to 11 residues. Germline CDR1 SNHLY, CDR2 FYNNEI. The CDR3 DNA sequence: TGTGCCTGCAGGGGTGTACGAGAAGCTTTCTTT. Encoded protein: CACRGVREAFF.

Here the CDR3 reads CASSLGGDSGNTIYF. CDR3 nucleotides: TGTGCCAGCAGCTTGGGAGGGGATTCTGGAAACACCATATATTTT. This chain joins TRBV5-4 and TRBJ1-3; a weak D match, TRBD1 (5 bases). The CDR3 covers 15 residues. CDR1 SGHNT and CDR2 YYREEE come from the germline V gene (reference sequence). The V gene lost 0 bases and the J gene lost 1 base, with 8 bases spanning the gap. Together with reference TRBV5-4 and TRBJ1-3, the CDR3 gives the full variable domain: ETGVTQSPTHLIKTRGQQVTLRCSSQSGHNTVSWYQQALGQGPQFIFQYYREEENGRGNFPPRFSGLQFPNYSSELNVNALELDDSALYLCASSLGGDSGNTIYFGEGSWLTVV.

The chain recombines TRBV7-6 with TRBJ2-3, with 7 bases that match TRBD2. Germline V gene sequence: CDR1 SGHVS, CDR2 FNYEAQ. V lost 1 base to trimming and J lost 3 bases; unmatched junction nucleotides: 4. There are 15 residues in the CDR3. This chain's CDR3 is CASSLGAGVTDTQYF. The CDR3 DNA reads TGTGCCAGCAGCTTAGGGGCGGGAGTGACAGATACGCAGTATTTT.

The chain is built from TRBV27 and TRBJ1-5, with D unclear. Germline-derived CDR1 and CDR2 are MNHEY and SMNVEV (reference sequence). Trimming took off 6 bases at V and 1 base at J, with 16 bases between the two ends. The CDR3 runs to 16 residues. The CDR3 DNA follows: TGTGCCAGCAGCCCCTCAGTCCCGGCAAGCAATCAGCCCCAGCATTTT. Encoded protein: CASSPSVPASNQPQHF.

The rearrangement links TRBV20-1 to TRBJ1-1; no definite D call. Trimming left V 5 bases short and J 6 bases short, with 10 bases between. This CDR3 has 11 amino acids. Germline values: CDR1 DFQATT, CDR2 SNEGSKA (reference sequence). The chain's CDR3 is CSASGLAEAFF. The CDR3 DNA reads as TGCAGTGCTTCAGGACTGGCTGAAGCTTTCTTT.

The gene calls are TRBV5-1 and TRBJ2-7; TRBD2 might be the D (5 bases). This CDR3 comprises 17 residues. Trimming cost V 4 bases and J 1 base, with 21 bases left between them. CDR1 SGHRS and CDR2 YFSETQ come from the germline V gene. The CDR3 reads CASSPRYRLAASYEQYF. CDR3 coding DNA: TGCGCCAGCAGCCCACGCTACCGCCTAGCAGCATCCTACGAGCAGTACTTC.

This clone was counted once. The chain joins TRBV29-1 to TRBJ1-1; D gene uncertain. The ends were cut back, 1 base at V and 1 base at J, with 10 bases in the middle. The germline V gene has CDR1 SQVTM and CDR2 ANQGSEA. CDR3 size: 14 residues. The CDR3 coding sequence is TGCAGCGTTGAAGGACGCCAGGCGAACACTGAAGCTTTCTTT. This codes for CSVEGRQANTEAFF.

This chain joins TRBV20-1 and TRBJ1-5; D gene ambiguous. Germline assignment: CDR1 DFQATT and CDR2 SNEGSKA (reference sequence). This CDR3 has 10 amino acids. V shed 7 bases and J shed 9 bases, with 10 bases lying between them. CDR3 amino acids: CSVPSGPQHF. CDR3 bases: TGCAGTGTCCCATCCGGGCCCCAGCATTTT.

The chain employs TRBV19 and TRBJ1-1, with TRBD1 as a possible D gene (5 bases). CDR3 length: 13 residues. Germline V gene lookup returns CDR1 LNHDA and CDR2 SQIVND (reference sequence). The CDR3, as DNA: TGTGCTACGAAACAACCGGGGGGCACTGAAGCTTTCTTT. It is translated as CATKQPGGTEAFF.

This clone was seen just once. J is TRBJ2-3 and V is TRBV6-6, with D maybe TRBD1 (6 bases). CDR1 and CDR2 (germline): MNHNY, SVGAGI (reference sequence). The CDR3 loop spans 16 amino acids. V shed 0 bases and J shed 2 bases, with 12 bases lying between them. CDR3 sequence reads: CASSYSSGTPTDTQYF. The CDR3 DNA sequence: TGTGCCAGCAGTTACTCGTCGGGGACACCCACAGATACGCAGTATTTT.

The V and J genes are TRBV28 and TRBJ1-5; D remains ambiguous. Per the germline V gene, CDR1 is MDHEN and CDR2 is SYDVKM. V dropped 4 bases and J dropped 4 bases, with 5 bases sitting between them. The CDR3 contains 12 residues. The CDR3 DNA is TGTGCCAGCAGTTGGGATAATCAGCCCCAGCATTTT. Translated, it gives CASSWDNQPQHF.

V usage is TRBV28 and J usage is TRBJ2-7; D may be TRBD2 (5 bases). Germline V lookup: CDR1 MDHEN, CDR2 SYDVKM. Trimming left V 3 bases short and J 6 bases short, with 9 bases between. This CDR3 has 12 amino acids. The CDR3 DNA is TGTGCCAGCAGTTTTCAGGCGGGCGAGCAGTACTTC. It specifies CASSFQAGEQYF.

Regarding this clone: This sample also contains other DNA sequences that code for the same CDR3. This chain joins TRBV18 and TRBJ2-1; D assignment may be TRBD1 or TRBD2 (5 bases each). From germline, CDR1 is KGHSH and CDR2 LQKENI. V was pared by 0 bases and J by 2 bases, with 8 bases between. CDR3 length: 15 residues. CDR3 protein: CASSPPGRAYNEQFF. The DNA for the CDR3 is TGTGCCAGCTCACCACCGGGACGCGCCTACAATGAGCAGTTCTTC.

The chain recombines TRBV5-1 with TRBJ2-7, with 8 bases that match TRBD2. The CDR3 spans 14 residues. The germline CDR1 and CDR2 sequences are SGHRS and YFSETQ. After removal of 4 bases from V and 3 bases from J, the junction contained 6 bases not matched to a gene. CDR3 protein: CASSPGGSYYEQYF. The CDR3, as DNA: TGCGCCAGCAGCCCGGGGGGGTCCTACTACGAGCAGTACTTC.

The CDR3 bases are TGCGCCAGCAGCTTGGCCGGGGACAGCTTATTGGCCGGGGAGCTGTTTTTT. Encoded protein: CASSLAGDSLLAGELFF. The chain has TRBV5-1 and TRBJ2-2, with 7 nucleotides matching TRBD1. Trimming removed 0 bases from V and 6 bases from J; junction bases left unmatched: 11. Germline loops: CDR1 SGHRS, CDR2 YFSETQ. This CDR3 is 17 amino acids long.

The chain links TRBV9 to TRBJ2-1, with no clear D. The CDR3 is 15 amino acids. The V and J ends lost 4 bases and 1 base respectively, with 12 bases between them. CDR1 and CDR2 (germline): SGDLS, YYNGEE. The CDR3 DNA sequence: TGTGCCAGCAGCTCCAGACGGGCTTCCTACAATGAGCAGTTCTTC. This codes for CASSSRRASYNEQFF.

The J gene is TRBJ1-1, the V gene TRBV19, with D possibly matching TRBD1 (5 bases). Germline CDR1 reads LNHDA; CDR2 reads SQIVND (reference sequence). Trimming left V 4 bases short and J 3 bases short, with 9 bases between. This CDR3 comprises 13 residues. CDR3 protein: CASSRLGDTEAFF. DNA for the CDR3: TGTGCCAGTAGTAGGCTGGGGGACACTGAAGCTTTCTTT. Looking up the rest from reference TRBV19 and TRBJ1-1 gives the full variable domain: DGGITQSPKYLFRKEGQNVTLSCEQNLNHDAMYWYRQDPGQGLRLIYYSQIVNDFQKGDIAEGYSVSREKKESFPLTVTSAQKNPTAFYLCASSRLGDTEAFFGQGTRLTVV.

This chain uses TRBV27 with TRBJ2-5, with a possible D match to TRBD1 (5 bases). This CDR3 is built from 17 residues. In germline, CDR1 is MNHEY, CDR2 SMNVEV (reference sequence). Between the trimmed V and J ends, which lost 4 bases and 1 base, there was a span of 19 bases. For the CDR3, the DNA is TGTGCCAGCAGTTCCCAATTTAGACAGACGATCCAAGAGACCCAGTACTTC. This encodes CASSSQFRQTIQETQYF.

The gene calls are TRBV4-1 and TRBJ1-1; D possibly corresponds to TRBD1 (5 bases). This CDR3 comprises 13 residues. Trimming stripped 0 bases from V and 9 bases from J, with 11 bases between. Germline CDR1 MGHRA, CDR2 YSYEKL. Here the CDR3 DNA reads TGCGCCAGCAGCCAAGATCCAGGGAGTAAAGCTTTCTTT. This translates into CASSQDPGSKAFF.